The 9 T cell receptor beta chains below all came from one sample that was sequenced in a study of blood T cell repertoires in COVID-19. Clones were sequenced by immunoSEQ multiplex PCR, and TCRdb holds only the in-frame ones, with some missing. The table shows a few hundred thousand clones, with around 89% occurring only once. The sequenced sample consisted of PBMCs or T cells enriched from blood (not recorded which). These receptors originate from a man aged 40-55 years who had recovered from COVID-19.

V gene TRBV5-1 combines with J gene TRBJ1-2; weak D call: TRBD1 (5 bases). Germline V CDR1 and CDR2: SGHRS, YFSETQ. This CDR3 has 12 residues. V dropped 4 bases and J dropped 5 bases, with 9 bases sitting between them. The CDR3 coding sequence is TGCGCCAGCAGCAGATCAGGGTATGGCTACACCTTC. Protein: CASSRSGYGYTF.

This clone was seen a few times. This sequence joins TRBV5-6 and TRBJ1-2; 10 nucleotides agree with TRBD1. V lost 0 bases and J lost 4; bases outside the gene matches: 6. The CDR3 totals 16 residues. Looked up from germline, CDR1 is SGHDT and CDR2 is YYEEEE. The CDR3 here is CASSLGGTGAVYGYTF. In nucleotides, the CDR3 is TGTGCCAGCAGCTTGGGTGGGACAGGGGCAGTCTATGGCTACACCTTC.

The chain carries TRBV9 and TRBJ2-7; D possibly corresponds to TRBD1 (7 bases). Germline values: CDR1 SGDLS, CDR2 YYNGEE. The CDR3 length is 16 residues. The germline V and J ends were trimmed by 4 bases and 1 base, with 18 bases remaining between them. The CDR3 protein is CASSPEGQGGSYEQYF. CDR3 bases: TGTGCCAGCAGCCCAGAGGGCCAGGGGGGATCCTACGAGCAGTACTTC.

This chain joins TRBV27 and TRBJ1-6; weak D call: TRBD1 (6 bases). There are 14 residues in the CDR3. The V end was cut by 7 bases, the J end by 9 bases, with 16 bases between. Per germline, CDR1 MNHEY and CDR2 SMNVEV (reference sequence). CDR3 nucleotides: TGTGCCAGCACCCCCGGGGGGGCTGGTTCACCCCTCCACTTT. This translates into CASTPGGAGSPLHF.

The chain combines TRBV19 with TRBJ1-4; TRBD1 matches 7 bases. Germline CDR1 and CDR2: LNHDA and SQIVND (reference sequence). The ends lost 4 bases at V and 2 bases at J; junction bases unmatched: 1. The CDR3 runs 14 residues. CDR3 sequence: CASSTGQTNEKLFF. The CDR3 region has the DNA TGTGCCAGTAGTACGGGACAGACTAATGAAAAACTGTTTTTT.

This sequence joins TRBV4-1 and TRBJ1-1, with 10 bases identical to TRBD1. This CDR3 region has 14 residues. The trim removed 3 bases at V and 10 bases at J, leaving 8 bases unmatched. From germline, CDR1 is MGHRA and CDR2 YSYEKL. The CDR3 here is CASSHPGQGLVAFF. CDR3 sequence (DNA): TGCGCCAGCAGCCACCCGGGACAGGGGCTTGTAGCTTTCTTT.

This clone was seen a few times. This chain joins TRBV7-9 and TRBJ2-7, with TRBD2 matching 9 bases. V lost 6 bases and J lost 5; bases outside the gene matches: 11. CDR3 length: 15 residues. Germline V gene data show CDR1 as SEHNR and CDR2 as FQNEAQ (reference sequence). The CDR3 loop reads CASSPTGREGHEQYF. The CDR3 DNA reads as TGTGCCAGCAGTCCTACGGGGCGGGAGGGCCACGAGCAGTACTTC.

V gene TRBV28 combines with J gene TRBJ2-5, with 12 bases aligning to TRBD2. The CDR3 spans 16 residues. Germline CDR1 MDHEN, CDR2 SYDVKM. The ends lost 7 bases at V and 5 bases at J; junction bases unmatched: 11. DNA for the CDR3: TGTGCCAGCAAACCGGGACTAGCGGGCCCTCGGGAGACCCAGTACTTC. This translates into CASKPGLAGPRETQYF.

The V call is TRBV9, the J call TRBJ2-5; D gene ambiguous. Germline V gene sequence: CDR1 SGDLS, CDR2 YYNGEE. V lost 4 bases and J lost 0, with 13 bases in between. The length of the CDR3 is 15 residues. The CDR3 region has the DNA TGTGCCAGCAGCCCAGTGTCCACGTACCAAGAGACCCAGTACTTC. Translation: CASSPVSTYQETQYF.